These 32 T cell receptor beta chains share one sample of origin, sequenced in a study of blood T cell repertoires in COVID-19. TCRdb's copy holds only in-frame clones and misses some; the assay was immunoSEQ multiplex PCR. The data hold about 390,000 clones, with around 87% observed a single time. Sequencing was performed on peripheral blood. The receptors derive from a woman aged 55-69 years with COVID-19, enrolled during active disease.

The chain couples TRBV12-5 to TRBJ1-1; D is unclear. This CDR3 region has 13 residues. Trimming took 1 base from V and 7 from J, leaving 10 bases between them. Germline-derived CDR1 and CDR2 are LGHNT and FRNRAP. The CDR3 DNA follows: TGTGCTAGTGGTTTGGAACCCGGACTTGAAGCTTTCTTT. Amino acids: CASGLEPGLEAFF.

This chain links TRBV7-6 with TRBJ1-5; possibly TRBD1 for D (5 bases). The CDR3 has 14 amino acids. Per germline, CDR1 SGHVS and CDR2 FNYEAQ. V was trimmed by 6 bases and J by 4 bases, leaving 13 bases between them. CDR3 region: CASSLAAGNQPQHF. Here the CDR3 DNA reads TGTGCCAGCAGTCTCGCCGCAGGGAATCAGCCCCAGCATTTT.

V gene TRBV29-1 combines with J gene TRBJ2-7, with 8 bases aligning to TRBD1. V was clipped by 7 bases and J by 4 bases; unmatched bases: 9. This CDR3 contains 13 residues. CDR1 is SQVTM and CDR2 is ANQGSEA in the germline V gene. DNA for the CDR3: TGCAGCGCCAGGGCAGGGGGCAGATACGAGCAGTACTTC. Its protein product is CSARAGGRYEQYF.

The rearrangement links TRBV9 to TRBJ2-2, with unresolved D. The CDR3 is made up of 15 amino acids. CDR1 and CDR2 from the germline V gene are SGDLS and YYNGEE. V was pared by 0 bases and J by 6 bases, with 12 bases between. CDR3 bases: TGTGCCAGCAGCGTAGTACCGGGTTTGGCCGGGGAGCTGTTTTTT. Translating it yields CASSVVPGLAGELFF.

The gene calls are TRBV5-4 and TRBJ2-7, with 9 bases aligning to TRBD1. The ends lost 0 bases at V and 4 bases at J; junction bases unmatched: 5. The CDR3 consists of 15 residues. CDR1 is SGHNT, CDR2 YYREEE, per germline (reference sequence). CDR3 sequence reads: CASSLAGTGRYEQYF. CDR3 coding DNA: TGTGCCAGCAGCTTGGCCGGGACAGGGAGGTACGAGCAGTACTTC.

The chain's CDR3 is CASREGQSRPLHF. The CDR3 coding sequence is TGTGCCAGCAGGGAAGGACAGTCACGGCCCCTCCACTTT. The V call is TRBV28, the J call TRBJ1-6; possibly TRBD1 for D (6 bases). Deletions cut 6 bases from V and 13 bases from J, with 16 bases between. This CDR3 has 13 amino acids. Germline loops: CDR1 MDHEN, CDR2 SYDVKM.

J is TRBJ1-5 and V is TRBV19; 7 bases fit TRBD1. Germline V gene sequence: CDR1 LNHDA, CDR2 SQIVND (reference sequence). The CDR3 extends over 15 amino acids. With 8 bases clipped from V and 4 bases from J, the junction kept 11 bases outside the gene matches. CDR3 sequence (DNA): TGTGCCAGTCGGGACAGCAAAAGAGGGAATCAGCCCCAGCATTTT. Encoded protein: CASRDSKRGNQPQHF.

The chain couples TRBV27 to TRBJ2-1; 9 nucleotides agree with TRBD2. Germline values: CDR1 MNHEY, CDR2 SMNVEV (reference sequence). V lost 2 bases, J lost 8 bases, and 7 bases stayed unmatched. This CDR3 contains 15 residues. The CDR3 sequence is CASSLRRGGVYEQFF. CDR3 nucleotide sequence: TGTGCCAGCAGTTTAAGGCGGGGGGGCGTGTATGAGCAGTTCTTC.

V usage is TRBV28 and J usage is TRBJ1-2; D is unclear. This CDR3 spans 11 amino acids. Germline assignment: CDR1 MDHEN and CDR2 SYDVKM. V was clipped by 5 bases and J by 7 bases, with 8 bases between them. Here the CDR3 DNA reads TGTGCCAGCAGTCCCCGGTTTGGCTACACCTTC. Encoded protein: CASSPRFGYTF.

The chain links TRBV7-9 to TRBJ2-2; TRBD1 aligns across 10 bases. From germline, CDR1 is SEHNR and CDR2 FQNEAQ (reference sequence). V lost 5 bases and J lost 6; bases outside the gene matches: 6. The CDR3 sequence is 15 residues long. CDR3 DNA sequence: TGTGCCAGCAGCCCCGGGACAGGGGTTCCCGGGGAGCTGTTTTTT. As protein: CASSPGTGVPGELFF.

This chain links TRBV6-6 with TRBJ1-3, with a weak D call TRBD1 (5 bases). The germline gives CDR1 MNHNY, CDR2 SVGAGI (reference sequence). The length of the CDR3 is 14 residues. V dropped 6 bases and J dropped 0 bases, with 9 bases sitting between them. The CDR3 DNA reads as TGTGCCAGCAGGGGGGGGACCTCTGGAAACACCATATATTTT. Amino acid sequence: CASRGGTSGNTIYF.

The chain recombines TRBV19 with TRBJ1-2, with 11 bases that match TRBD1. Per germline, CDR1 LNHDA and CDR2 SQIVND (reference sequence). This CDR3 spans 18 amino acids. The V gene end was trimmed by 7 bases and the J gene end by 0 bases; junction bases not matched to a gene: 13. As DNA, the CDR3 is TGTGCCAGTAACCATAATCCGGGACAGGGGGAAGCTAACTATGGCTACACCTTC. Translating it yields CASNHNPGQGEANYGYTF.

The chain joins TRBV19 to TRBJ2-7; 7 bases are a match to TRBD2. Germline V gene sequence: CDR1 LNHDA, CDR2 SQIVND (reference sequence). The CDR3 sequence is 17 residues long. The ends lost 3 bases at V and 5 bases at J; junction bases unmatched: 16. CDR3 coding DNA: TGTGCCAGTAGTATCCTCCCGGAGGGAGGGATCCAGAACGAGCAGTACTTC. It encodes CASSILPEGGIQNEQYF.

This clone has just one count. Written as DNA, the CDR3 is TGCGCCAGCAGCTTGATGGACAGGGGTTTTATGGTGAACACTGAAGCTTTCTTT. Protein: CASSLMDRGFMVNTEAFF. V and J are TRBV5-1 and TRBJ1-1, with TRBD1 matching over 9 bases. The germline CDR1 and CDR2 sequences are SGHRS and YFSETQ. Trimming cost V 1 base and J 0 bases; bases outside gene matches: 10. There are 18 residues in the CDR3.

This sequence joins TRBV4-2 and TRBJ2-3, with 10 bases lining up with TRBD2. The germline V gene encodes CDR1 LGHNA and CDR2 YNFKEQ. The CDR3 loop spans 17 amino acids. V gave up 3 bases and J gave up 5 bases; unmatched junction bases: 11. The CDR3 DNA follows: TGTGCCAGCAGCCATAACCTAGCGGGGGCCTCGGGAGATACGCAGTATTTT. Translation: CASSHNLAGASGDTQYF.

In DNA, the CDR3 is TGCGCCAGCAGCTTGGACGACAGGCGAGGAGCTTTCTTT. Amino acids: CASSLDDRRGAFF. The chain uses TRBV5-1 and TRBJ1-1, with D perhaps matching TRBD1 (6 bases). Germline V CDR1 and CDR2: SGHRS, YFSETQ. Trimming removed 0 bases at V and 10 bases at J, with 13 bases between. The CDR3 runs 13 residues.

The V call is TRBV27, the J call TRBJ2-5, with TRBD2 matching over 7 bases. The J segment lost 5 bases and the V segment lost 4 bases, leaving 10 bases of the junction unmatched. CDR1 and CDR2 from the germline V gene are MNHEY and SMNVEV (reference sequence). The CDR3 totals 15 residues. The CDR3 loop is CASSSSRTRRETQYF. The CDR3 coding sequence is TGTGCCAGCAGTTCCTCCCGGACTAGGCGGGAGACCCAGTACTTC.

On this clone itself: Sequence at one end of the junction differs from germline and may be a read error. The chain carries TRBV4-1 and TRBJ2-3, with 8 bases fitting TRBD2. The germline V gene encodes CDR1 MGHRA and CDR2 YSYEKL. The CDR3 contains 18 residues. The CDR3 sequence: CASSQGPSGRRSTDTQYF. In DNA, the CDR3 is TGCGCCAGCAGTCAAGGGCCTAGCGGGCGAAGAAGCACAGATACGCAGTATTTT.

J is TRBJ2-3 and V is TRBV5-6, with a possible D match to TRBD1 (6 bases). Per the germline V gene, CDR1 is SGHDT and CDR2 is YYEEEE. The CDR3 has 15 residues. V gave up 2 bases and J gave up 0 bases, with 10 bases separating them. CDR3 in DNA: TGTGCCAGCAGCTTCCGTGACAGGAGCACAGATACGCAGTATTTT. Residues: CASSFRDRSTDTQYF. The entire variable domain, with the rest obtained from reference TRBV5-6 and TRBJ2-3, is as follows: DAGVTQSPTHLIKTRGQQVTLRCSPKSGHDTVSWYQQALGQGPQFIFQYYEEEERQRGNFPDRFSGHQFPNYSSELNVNALLLGDSALYLCASSFRDRSTDTQYFGPGTRLTVL.

The chain links TRBV5-8 to TRBJ1-5; 11 bases line up with TRBD1. CDR1 and CDR2 (germline): SGHTS, YDEGEE. The junction had 12 bases not matched to a gene; V was cut back by 4 bases and J by 6 bases. This CDR3 is 17 amino acids long. In nucleotides, the CDR3 is TGTGCCAGCAGCGCAGGACAGGGGGCGTACGAAGGTCAGCCCCAGCATTTT. Protein: CASSAGQGAYEGQPQHF.

The J gene is TRBJ2-5, the V gene TRBV6-5, with 11 bases lining up with TRBD2. With 8 bases clipped from V and 0 bases from J, the junction kept 5 bases outside the gene matches. The V gene's germline CDR1 is MNHEY and CDR2 SVGAGI. The CDR3 contains 15 residues. The CDR3 spells CASFRTSGHQETQYF. The CDR3 nucleotides read TGTGCCAGCTTCAGGACTAGCGGGCACCAAGAGACCCAGTACTTC.

This chain connects TRBV28 to TRBJ2-7; TRBD1 matches 7 bases. Per the germline V gene, CDR1 is MDHEN and CDR2 is SYDVKM. The junction had 14 bases not matched to a gene; V was cut back by 4 bases and J by 2 bases. This CDR3 region has 17 residues. The CDR3 region is CASSSSKGQLFPYEQYF. In DNA, the CDR3 is TGTGCCAGCAGTTCGTCAAAGGGACAGCTCTTTCCCTACGAGCAGTACTTC.

CDR3 sequence (DNA): TGTGCCAGCAGCCGAGGACTAGCGGGGGGATCCCCCCCAGATACGCAGTATTTT. This gives the protein CASSRGLAGGSPPDTQYF. This chain uses TRBV4-2 with TRBJ2-3; the match to TRBD2 covers 14 bases. The V segment lost 4 bases and the J segment 4 bases; nucleotides outside the gene matches: 10. Germline-derived CDR1 and CDR2 are LGHNA and YNFKEQ. This CDR3 has 18 amino acids.

The chain combines TRBV7-9 with TRBJ2-2, with 9 bases aligning to TRBD2. The germline V gene encodes CDR1 SEHNR and CDR2 FQNEAQ (reference sequence). Trimming took 11 bases from V and 2 from J; bases not matched to a gene: 6. The CDR3 has 14 amino acids. The CDR3 coding sequence is TGTGCCGCGCCGCGGGGGGGTAACACCGGGGAGCTGTTTTTT. Translating gives CAAPRGGNTGELFF.

The chain recombines TRBV5-8 with TRBJ1-6; TRBD1 might be the D (6 bases). The CDR3 is 15 residues long. CDR1 is SGHTS, CDR2 YDEGEE, per germline. The V and J ends lost 5 bases and 10 bases respectively, with 19 bases between them. The CDR3 region is CASSSTGLSGSPLHF. The CDR3 DNA follows: TGTGCCAGCAGTTCAACAGGGTTGAGTGGGTCACCCCTCCACTTT. Looking up the rest from reference TRBV5-8 and TRBJ1-6 gives the full variable domain: EAGVTQSPTHLIKTRGQQATLRCSPISGHTSVYWYQQALGLGLQFLLWYDEGEERNRGNFPPRFSGRQFPNYSSELNVNALELEDSALYLCASSSTGLSGSPLHFGNGTRLTVT.

V usage is TRBV7-3 and J usage is TRBJ2-5; TRBD2 matches at 8 bases. This CDR3 contains 16 residues. Unmatched junction bases numbered 7, after V lost 2 bases and J lost 2 bases. CDR1 and CDR2 from the germline V gene are SGHTA and FQGTGA. CDR3 DNA sequence: TGTGCCAGCAGCTTACGGGGTAGCGGGGCACAAGAGACCCAGTACTTC. This translates into CASSLRGSGAQETQYF.

This clone has only a few counts. The rearrangement uses TRBV6-5 and TRBJ1-5, with a tentative D call TRBD1 (6 bases). The CDR3 contains 14 residues. The germline V gene has CDR1 MNHEY and CDR2 SVGAGI. Trimming removed 0 bases at V and 7 bases at J, with 10 bases between. The CDR3 sequence: CASSYSRGKQPQHF. For the CDR3, the DNA is TGTGCCAGCAGTTACTCCAGGGGTAAACAGCCCCAGCATTTT.

The chain uses TRBV11-2 and TRBJ2-3, with TRBD1 as a possible D gene (6 bases). Between the trimmed V and J ends, which lost 5 bases and 5 bases, there was a span of 14 bases. Germline-derived CDR1 and CDR2 are SGHAT and FQNNGV. The CDR3 consists of 14 residues. The CDR3 reads CASSLGTPGDTQYF. CDR3 DNA sequence: TGTGCCAGCAGCCTCGGGACACCTGGAGATACGCAGTATTTT.

V and J are TRBV5-1 and TRBJ2-1, with D possibly matching TRBD2 (7 bases). Trimming removed 2 bases from V and 4 bases from J, with 13 bases in between. The germline V gene encodes CDR1 SGHRS and CDR2 YFSETQ. The CDR3 consists of 15 residues. The CDR3 nucleotides read TGCGCCAGCAGCTTAGGGGGGGCCCTATACAATGAGCAGTTCTTC. It is translated as CASSLGGALYNEQFF.

The V gene is TRBV10-3, the J gene TRBJ2-5; 10 nucleotides line up with TRBD1. V was pared by 10 bases and J by 5 bases, with 7 bases of the junction left unmatched. Germline V gene lookup returns CDR1 ENHRY and CDR2 SYGVKD. The CDR3 totals 13 residues. The chain's CDR3 is CATRQGAGETQYF. CDR3 DNA: TGTGCCACCCGACAGGGGGCGGGGGAGACCCAGTACTTC.

This sequence joins TRBV7-3 and TRBJ2-5; 9 positions match TRBD1. The CDR3 totals 14 residues. Germline loops: CDR1 SGHTA, CDR2 FQGTGA. J lost 5 bases, V lost 4 bases, and 5 bases had no gene match. Here the CDR3 reads CASSSQGASETQYF. Here the CDR3 DNA reads TGTGCCAGCAGCTCACAGGGGGCATCGGAGACCCAGTACTTC.

This clone has a handful of counts. This sequence joins TRBV11-2 and TRBJ2-7; TRBD2 aligns across 13 bases. Trimming removed 5 bases from V and 3 bases from J; junction bases left unmatched: 4. The germline gives CDR1 SGHAT, CDR2 FQNNGV. This CDR3 contains 15 residues. The CDR3 nucleotides read TGTGCCAGCAGCAGGACTAGCGGGGGAAACTACGAGCAGTACTTC. Its translation is CASSRTSGGNYEQYF.